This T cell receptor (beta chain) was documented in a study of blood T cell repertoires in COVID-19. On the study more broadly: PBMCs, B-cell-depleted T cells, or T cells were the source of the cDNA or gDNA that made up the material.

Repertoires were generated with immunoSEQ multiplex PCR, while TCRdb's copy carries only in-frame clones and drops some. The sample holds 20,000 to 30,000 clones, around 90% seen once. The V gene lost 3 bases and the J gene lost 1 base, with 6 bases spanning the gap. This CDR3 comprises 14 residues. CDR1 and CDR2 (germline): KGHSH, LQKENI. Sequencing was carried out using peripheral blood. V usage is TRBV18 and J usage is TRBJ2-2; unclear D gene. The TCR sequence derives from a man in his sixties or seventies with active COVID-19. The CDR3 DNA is TGTGCCAGCTCACCTAAGCTGAACACCGGGGAGCTGTTTTTT. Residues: CASSPKLNTGELFF.